Following are 32 T cell receptor beta chains from one sample sequenced in a study of blood T cell repertoires in COVID-19. Method: immunoSEQ multiplex PCR; TCRdb's copy keeps in-frame clones and lacks some. This table has about 140,000 clones, roughly 84% appearing once. Sequencing was done on a sample of peripheral blood. The origin of the receptors is a man between 25 and 39 years old with COVID-19, enrolled during active disease.

The genes are TRBV28 and TRBJ2-6, with 9 bases lining up with TRBD2. The CDR3 totals 15 residues. Germline V gene data show CDR1 as MDHEN and CDR2 as SYDVKM. J lost 13 bases, V lost 5 bases, and 12 bases had no gene match. CDR3 region: CASSTAGGRGTVLTF. The CDR3 bases are TGTGCCAGCAGTACTGCGGGGGGGCGGGGGACGGTCCTGACTTTC.

The chain is built from TRBV2 and TRBJ1-1; a possible D gene is TRBD1 (6 bases). In germline, CDR1 is SNHLY, CDR2 FYNNEI. There are 15 residues in the CDR3. V lost 7 bases, J lost 5 bases, and 20 bases lay in between. CDR3 sequence (DNA): TGTGCCAGCACCGAGTACGGGGGGCCGGGGACTGAAGCTTTCTTT. Translated, it gives CASTEYGGPGTEAFF.

The genes are TRBV7-9 and TRBJ2-7, with 9 positions matching TRBD2. The ends lost 2 bases at V and 1 base at J; junction bases unmatched: 3. The CDR3 runs to 15 residues. Germline lookup yields CDR1 SEHNR and CDR2 FQNEAQ (reference sequence). CDR3 nucleotides: TGTGCCAGCAGCTTACAGCGGGGGGCTTCCTACGAGCAGTACTTC. Amino acids: CASSLQRGASYEQYF.

This clone turned up a few times. This chain uses TRBV28 with TRBJ2-7; maybe TRBD1 (6 bases). V gave up 10 bases and J gave up 4 bases, with 14 bases separating them. The V gene's germline CDR1 is MDHEN and CDR2 SYDVKM. The CDR3 extends over 12 amino acids. The CDR3 region has the DNA TGTGCCACCCACAGGGATAGGTACGAGCAGTACTTC. It translates to CATHRDRYEQYF.

The rearrangement uses TRBV9 and TRBJ2-5; 9 bases match TRBD2. CDR3 length equals 14 residues. Germline assignment: CDR1 SGDLS and CDR2 YYNGEE. Trimming removed 4 bases from V and 3 bases from J; junction bases left unmatched: 4. CDR3 nucleotide sequence: TGTGCCAGCAGCCTAGCGGGAAACAAAGAGACCCAGTACTTC. This sequence encodes CASSLAGNKETQYF.

This chain joins TRBV7-2 and TRBJ2-7; TRBD2 agrees at 9 bases. V lost 3 bases to trimming and J lost 5 bases; unmatched junction nucleotides: 11. The CDR3 is made up of 16 amino acids. Germline V gene sequence: CDR1 SGHTA, CDR2 FQGNSA. The CDR3 bases are TGTGCCAGCAGCTTCTCCTCGACTAGCGGAATCGACGAGCAGTACTTC. The encoded protein is CASSFSSTSGIDEQYF.

The V call is TRBV2, the J call TRBJ1-2; D ambiguous. The CDR3 length is 14 residues. V lost 6 bases to trimming and J lost 4 bases, with 15 bases between them. Germline V gene sequence: CDR1 SNHLY, CDR2 FYNNEI. CDR3 amino acids: CASSGPYRGYGYTF. CDR3 DNA: TGTGCCAGCAGCGGACCTTATCGGGGCTATGGCTACACCTTC.

This clone has only one observation. V is TRBV24-1 and J is TRBJ1-2; D is unclear. In germline, CDR1 is KGHDR, CDR2 SFDVKD. The CDR3 spans 12 residues. Trimming cost V 4 bases and J 8 bases, with 10 bases left between them. CDR3 region: CATSEPVGGYTF. In nucleotides, the CDR3 is TGTGCCACCAGTGAGCCGGTGGGCGGCTACACCTTC.

This clone has a handful of counts. This chain joins TRBV5-4 and TRBJ2-3; TRBD2 matches at 8 bases. Germline loops: CDR1 SGHNT, CDR2 YYREEE (reference sequence). There are 15 residues in the CDR3. V shed 3 bases, J shed 6 bases, and the junction held 9 bases outside the gene matches. Written as DNA, the CDR3 is TGTGCCAGCAGCTCCGCCGGGACTAGATGGGATACGCAGTATTTT. The encoded protein is CASSSAGTRWDTQYF.

This clone has only one observation. J is TRBJ2-5 and V is TRBV5-6; TRBD1 matches 9 bases. This CDR3 is 17 amino acids long. From germline, CDR1 is SGHDT and CDR2 YYEEEE. After removal of 0 bases from V and 6 bases from J, the junction contained 12 bases not matched to a gene. The CDR3 DNA follows: TGTGCCAGCAGCTTGGACCGGACAGGGGCTGGAGGGCAGACCCAGTACTTC. Protein product: CASSLDRTGAGGQTQYF. The entire variable domain, with the rest obtained from reference TRBV5-6 and TRBJ2-5, is as follows: DAGVTQSPTHLIKTRGQQVTLRCSPKSGHDTVSWYQQALGQGPQFIFQYYEEEERQRGNFPDRFSGHQFPNYSSELNVNALLLGDSALYLCASSLDRTGAGGQTQYFGPGTRLLVL.

This clone was counted at least ten times. The chain couples TRBV7-9 to TRBJ1-6; 7 nucleotides line up with TRBD1. Looked up from germline, CDR1 is SEHNR and CDR2 is FQNEAQ (reference sequence). This CDR3 spans 15 amino acids. With 4 bases clipped from V and 6 bases from J, the junction kept 6 bases outside the gene matches. The CDR3 protein is CASSSKDRTNSPLHF. The DNA of the CDR3 is TGTGCCAGCAGCTCAAAGGACAGGACTAATTCACCCCTCCACTTT.

The CDR3 sequence: CASKREGTGEETQYF. The DNA of the CDR3 is TGTGCCAGTAAAAGGGAGGGGACAGGAGAAGAGACCCAGTACTTC. The gene calls are TRBV19 and TRBJ2-5; D possibly corresponds to TRBD1 (8 bases). CDR3 size: 15 residues. Germline assignment: CDR1 LNHDA and CDR2 SQIVND (reference sequence). Trimming removed 7 bases at V and 3 bases at J, with 18 bases between.

The rearrangement uses TRBV7-9 and TRBJ2-7; 8 nucleotides agree with TRBD2. CDR1 and CDR2 from the germline V gene are SEHNR and FQNEAQ (reference sequence). The CDR3 contains 14 residues. V lost 5 bases, J lost 4 bases, and 7 bases stayed unmatched. CDR3 loop: CASSPRGGRYEQYF. The CDR3 nucleotides read TGTGCCAGCAGCCCCCGGGGGGGCCGGTACGAGCAGTACTTC.

The genes are TRBV18 and TRBJ2-7; 8 nucleotides align to TRBD1. Germline CDR1 reads KGHSH; CDR2 reads LQKENI. V lost 3 bases and J lost 4; bases outside the gene matches: 11. This CDR3 region has 16 residues. The CDR3 is CASSPPSGQAGYEQYF. Here the CDR3 DNA reads TGTGCCAGCTCACCTCCCTCGGGACAGGCGGGTTACGAGCAGTACTTC.

With respect to this clone: This sample also contains other DNA sequences that code for the same CDR3. The V call is TRBV27, the J call TRBJ2-5; 10 bases align to TRBD2. The CDR3 is made up of 14 amino acids. Trimming took 3 bases from V and 3 from J; bases not matched to a gene: 1. Germline V gene data show CDR1 as MNHEY and CDR2 as SMNVEV (reference sequence). The DNA of the CDR3 is TGTGCCAGCAGTTTGCTAGCGGGGGAAGAGACCCAGTACTTC. Its protein is CASSLLAGEETQYF.

This sequence joins TRBV28 and TRBJ1-2; D not resolved. The CDR3 is made up of 13 amino acids. Germline CDR1 and CDR2: MDHEN and SYDVKM. Trimming stripped 10 bases from V and 3 bases from J, with 15 bases between. Here the CDR3 reads CAINRRTDYGYTF. CDR3 nucleotides: TGTGCCATCAACAGACGCACCGACTATGGCTACACCTTC.

The chain employs TRBV15 and TRBJ1-2; weak D call: TRBD1 (5 bases). The CDR3 spans 13 residues. The V gene lost 0 bases and the J gene lost 5 bases, with 7 bases spanning the gap. Germline-derived CDR1 and CDR2 are LNHNV and YYDKDF (reference sequence). In nucleotides, the CDR3 is TGTGCCACCAGCAGAGATTCAGGGTATGGCTACACCTTC. It codes for CATSRDSGYGYTF.

The rearrangement joins TRBV4-3 to TRBJ1-4; 7 bases are shared with TRBD1. Germline CDR1 and CDR2: LGHNA and YSLEER. V lost 0 bases to trimming and J lost 5 bases; unmatched junction nucleotides: 3. The CDR3 spans 15 residues. The CDR3, as DNA: TGCGCCAGCAGCCAAGATTTACAGGGGAATGAAAAACTGTTTTTT. Amino acid sequence: CASSQDLQGNEKLFF.

The rearrangement uses TRBV15 and TRBJ2-1; weak D call: TRBD2 (5 bases). CDR3 size: 15 residues. Germline values: CDR1 LNHNV, CDR2 YYDKDF (reference sequence). Trimming pared 6 bases from V and 4 bases from J, leaving 16 bases between. CDR3 in amino acids: CATRADYHGYNEQFF. Written as DNA, the CDR3 is TGTGCCACCAGGGCAGACTATCATGGGTACAATGAGCAGTTCTTC.

The J gene is TRBJ2-7, the V gene TRBV30; 12 nucleotides line up with TRBD2. J lost 0 bases, V lost 1 base, and 7 bases had no gene match. There are 17 residues in the CDR3. Per germline, CDR1 GTSNPN and CDR2 SVGIG (reference sequence). CDR3 protein: CAWSAGLAGSVSYEQYF. CDR3 DNA: TGTGCCTGGAGTGCTGGACTAGCGGGATCCGTCTCCTACGAGCAGTACTTC.

The chain combines TRBV11-2 with TRBJ1-1; TRBD1 agrees at 10 bases. CDR1 is SGHAT and CDR2 is FQNNGV in the germline V gene. V dropped 7 bases and J dropped 4; count of bases not matched to a gene: 6. This CDR3 is 14 amino acids long. The CDR3, as DNA: TGTGCCAGCACCTGGGACAGGGGTCCCACTGAAGCTTTCTTT. It translates to CASTWDRGPTEAFF.

This clone showed up just once. CDR3 nucleotide sequence: TGTGCCAGCAGTGCAGGGTTTATATACTTC. This gives the protein CASSAGFIYF. The V call is TRBV28, the J call TRBJ2-7, with a possible D match to TRBD1 (5 bases). The V and J ends lost 5 bases and 13 bases respectively, with 12 bases between them. The CDR3 has 10 residues. Germline V CDR1 and CDR2: MDHEN, SYDVKM.

V is TRBV4-1 and J is TRBJ1-2; no firm D call. V dropped 0 bases and J dropped 7 bases, with 12 bases sitting between them. Germline CDR1 MGHRA, CDR2 YSYEKL. The CDR3 consists of 14 residues. DNA for the CDR3: TGCGCCAGCAGCCAAGAATGGTCGGGTAGTGGCTACACCTTC. Protein sequence: CASSQEWSGSGYTF.

There are a few counts of this clone. CDR3 region: CASSQRTSGYNEQFF. DNA for the CDR3: TGTGCCAGCAGTCAGCGGACTAGCGGATACAATGAGCAGTTCTTC. V gene TRBV28 combines with J gene TRBJ2-1; 10 bases agree with TRBD2. The V and J ends lost 5 bases and 4 bases, in that order; junction bases with no gene match: 5. CDR1 and CDR2 (germline): MDHEN, SYDVKM. The CDR3 spans 15 residues.

This chain links TRBV28 with TRBJ2-7; TRBD2 matches 12 bases. With 7 bases clipped from V and 7 bases from J, the junction kept 11 bases outside the gene matches. Looked up from germline, CDR1 is MDHEN and CDR2 is SYDVKM. The CDR3 totals 15 residues. The CDR3 here is CASKTSGSPKGEQYF. CDR3 DNA sequence: TGTGCCAGCAAGACTAGCGGGAGCCCTAAAGGAGAGCAGTACTTC.

This clone occurred a few times. The chain recombines TRBV3-1 (or the pseudogene TRBV3-2) with TRBJ1-2; a possible D gene is TRBD1 (6 bases). CDR1 and CDR2 (germline): LGHDT, YNNKEL (reference sequence). Trimming removed 7 bases at V and 2 bases at J, with 14 bases between. This CDR3 has 14 amino acids. In DNA form, the CDR3 reads TGTGCCAGCACCCGAGGAACAGGGAACTATGGCTACACCTTC. Protein sequence: CASTRGTGNYGYTF.

The J gene is TRBJ2-5, the V gene TRBV19, with 9 bases that match TRBD1. The trim removed 9 bases at V and 3 bases at J, leaving 8 bases unmatched. There are 14 residues in the CDR3. Germline loops: CDR1 LNHDA, CDR2 SQIVND (reference sequence). CDR3 nucleotide sequence: TGTGCCAGCCAGGGACAGGGCAAGGAAGAGACCCAGTACTTC. It yields the protein CASQGQGKEETQYF.

The J gene is TRBJ1-5, the V gene TRBV4-3, with 9 nucleotides matching TRBD1. V gave up 0 bases and J gave up 2 bases; unmatched junction bases: 14. From germline, CDR1 is LGHNA and CDR2 YSLEER. The CDR3 runs 20 residues. The CDR3 nucleotides read TGCGCCAGCAGCCAAGATTGGGCGGGACAGGGTCTTATTGGCAATCAGCCCCAGCATTTT. Its translation is CASSQDWAGQGLIGNQPQHF.

This clone was observed once. This rearrangement joins TRBV27 to TRBJ1-2, with D perhaps matching TRBD1 (5 bases). Per germline, CDR1 MNHEY and CDR2 SMNVEV (reference sequence). The CDR3 sequence is 12 residues long. Trimming removed 5 bases from V and 4 bases from J, with 8 bases in between. CDR3 in amino acids: CASSPGGYGYTF. The DNA for the CDR3 is TGTGCCAGCAGTCCCGGGGGCTATGGCTACACCTTC.

V and J are TRBV10-3 and TRBJ1-4, with D unresolved. Germline V gene data show CDR1 as ENHRY and CDR2 as SYGVKD. The V end was cut by 5 bases, the J end by 4 bases, with 8 bases between. The CDR3 loop spans 13 amino acids. CDR3 protein: CAISSGNNEKLFF. The DNA of the CDR3 is TGTGCCATCAGTTCGGGTAATAATGAAAAACTGTTTTTT.

This clone was seen more than once but under ten times. This chain connects TRBV30 to TRBJ2-5, with TRBD1 matching 8 bases. The V gene end was trimmed by 5 bases and the J gene end by 1 base; junction bases not matched to a gene: 9. Per germline, CDR1 GTSNPN and CDR2 SVGIG (reference sequence). This CDR3 has 15 residues. The CDR3 DNA reads TGTGCCTGGGACACCGGACAGGGAGGCCAAGAGACCCAGTACTTC. Translation: CAWDTGQGGQETQYF.

This chain joins TRBV5-1 and TRBJ1-2; the match to TRBD1 covers 7 bases. This CDR3 has 15 amino acids. Germline V gene lookup returns CDR1 SGHRS and CDR2 YFSETQ. V shed 0 bases and J 2 bases; nucleotides not matched to a gene: 4. DNA for the CDR3: TGCGCCAGCAGCTTGGACCCGGGACAGAACTATGGCTACACCTTC. It yields the protein CASSLDPGQNYGYTF.